The 32 T cell receptor beta chains in this list originate from one sample, sequenced in a study of glioma-infiltrating T cells (dated by TCRdb to the mid-2010s). The run used an Illumina MiSeq. The iRepertoire nested amplicon-rescue multiplex PCR (arm-PCR) platform was used to amplify TCR alpha and beta CDR3 regions from RNA. The public reads were reanalyzed by TCRdb: fastp trimming at Q25, MiXCR alignment, in-frame beta chains only. Each record represents a unique CDR3 protein, reported with the most common genes and DNA among its rows. This sample holds fewer than 200,000 distinct CDR3 sequences; roughly 32% were observed only once. Clones ranked in the top ten supply 20% of the sample. What was sequenced was glioma tissue, nonneoplastic brain tissue, or PBMCs (not recorded which). These receptors were obtained from a human donor with low-grade glioma or glioblastoma, undergoing nonglioma brain surgery, or in good health (not recorded which).

The chain links TRBV11-2 to TRBJ2-2, with a possible D match to TRBD1 (6 bases). V was shortened by 6 bases and J by 1 base, with 9 bases between the two germline ends. The germline V gene encodes CDR1 SGHAT and CDR2 FQNNGV. CDR3 size: 14 residues. The CDR3 DNA reads TGTGCCAGCAGTGCACAGGGGAACACCGGGGAGCTGTTTTTT. Amino acids: CASSAQGNTGELFF.

This clonotype was seen at least ten times. The gene calls are TRBV20-1 and TRBJ1-1; D perhaps matches TRBD1 (6 bases). From germline, CDR1 is DFQATT and CDR2 SNEGSKA (reference sequence). There are 14 residues in the CDR3. V was trimmed by 3 bases and J by 0 bases, leaving 11 bases between them. The CDR3 nucleotides are TGCAGTGCTAGGACGGGACAAATGAACACTGAAGCTTTCTTT. This gives the protein CSARTGQMNTEAFF.

This clonotype was seen a few times. The rearrangement uses TRBV7-2 and TRBJ1-6; tentatively, D is TRBD1 (6 bases). The CDR3 spans 16 residues. Between the trimmed V and J ends, which lost 5 bases and 5 bases, there was a span of 16 bases. Germline V gene data show CDR1 as SGHTA and CDR2 as FQGNSA. CDR3 sequence: CASSPRGAPNNSPLHF. The CDR3 region has the DNA TGTGCCAGCAGCCCGCGGGGGGCCCCGAATAATTCACCCCTCCACTTT.

This chain uses TRBV5-1 with TRBJ1-5, with 9 nucleotides matching TRBD1. J lost 4 bases, V lost 4 bases, and 6 bases had no gene match. The germline V gene encodes CDR1 SGHRS and CDR2 YFSETQ. This CDR3 has 15 amino acids. The CDR3 sequence is CASSQWTGENQPQHF. For the CDR3, the DNA is TGCGCCAGCAGCCAGTGGACAGGGGAGAATCAGCCCCAGCATTTT.

This clonotype has a count of ten or more. The rearrangement uses TRBV7-6 and TRBJ1-3, with D possibly TRBD1 on 5 matching bases. The CDR3 is 15 amino acids. Germline CDR1 SGHVS, CDR2 FNYEAQ. The V and J ends lost 2 bases and 3 bases respectively, with 11 bases between them. The CDR3 DNA reads as TGTGCCAGCAGCTTATGGCCGGGGGGTGGAAACACCATATATTTT. This translates into CASSLWPGGGNTIYF.

In the case of this clonotype: This clone may be a read error of a much larger clone one base away. Written as DNA, the CDR3 is TGTGGCAGCAGCTTTAGACTCCCAGATACGCAGTATTTT. Residues: CGSSFRLPDTQYF. This chain links TRBV11-2 with TRBJ2-3; no clear D. Germline V CDR1 and CDR2: SGHAT, FQNNGV. The CDR3 consists of 13 residues.

Many counts were recorded for this clonotype. The gene calls are TRBV27 and TRBJ1-6, with D possibly TRBD1 on 6 matching bases. CDR1 is MNHEY, CDR2 SMNVEV, per germline (reference sequence). Between the trimmed V and J ends, which lost 3 bases and 10 bases, there was a span of 13 bases. This CDR3 comprises 14 residues. CDR3 amino acids: CASSLDSGDSPLHF. In DNA form, the CDR3 reads TGTGCCAGCAGTTTGGACAGTGGGGACTCACCCCTCCACTTT.

This clonotype has just one count. With a much larger clone just one base away, this may be a read error. V gene TRBV4-1 combines with J gene TRBJ2-7; weak D call: TRBD1 (5 bases). CDR1 is MGHRA and CDR2 is YSYEKL in the germline V gene. The CDR3 runs 15 residues. The CDR3 bases are TGCGCCAGCAGCCAAGAAGGCTCAGGGCCCTACGGGCAGTACTTC. Amino acid sequence: CASSQEGSGPYGQYF.

The V gene is TRBV12-3 or TRBV12-4, the J gene TRBJ2-2, with 8 bases identical to TRBD1. The CDR3 runs to 14 residues. Trimming took 7 bases from V and 7 from J; bases not matched to a gene: 8. The CDR3 loop is CASTWTGRHGELFF. The CDR3 DNA reads TGTGCCAGCACCTGGACAGGGCGTCACGGGGAGCTGTTTTTT.

This clonotype has a handful of counts. The V gene is TRBV4-3, the J gene TRBJ2-6; perhaps TRBD2 as D (6 bases). With 1 base removed from V and 4 bases from J, the gap between germline ends came to 11 bases. The CDR3 has 16 residues. Germline loops: CDR1 LGHNA, CDR2 YSLEER. The CDR3, as DNA: TGCGCCAGCAGCCAAGGGGGCGGGACCGGGGCCAACGTCCTGACTTTC. Translation: CASSQGGGTGANVLTF.

This clonotype came up many times. The genes are TRBV20-1 and TRBJ1-3; D is uncertain. The CDR3 consists of 14 residues. Germline CDR1 is DFQATT and CDR2 is SNEGSKA (reference sequence). Trimming took 7 bases from V and 2 from J, leaving 15 bases between them. Here the CDR3 DNA reads TGCAGTGTGGTTGGAGTCGCACCTGGAAACACCATATATTTT. Protein: CSVVGVAPGNTIYF.

The genes are TRBV28 and TRBJ1-5; the match to TRBD1 covers 7 bases. CDR1 and CDR2 (germline): MDHEN, SYDVKM. The CDR3 contains 17 residues. V lost 0 bases to trimming and J lost 5 bases; unmatched junction nucleotides: 10. CDR3 sequence reads: CASSLWARRDRHQPQHF. The CDR3 DNA sequence: TGTGCCAGCAGTTTATGGGCCAGGAGGGACAGACATCAGCCCCAGCATTTT. The entire variable domain, with the rest obtained from reference TRBV28 and TRBJ1-5, is as follows: DVKVTQSSRYLVKRTGEKVFLECVQDMDHENMFWYRQDPGLGLRLIYFSYDVKMKEKGDIPEGYSVSREKKERFSLILESASTNQTSMYLCASSLWARRDRHQPQHFGDGTRLSIL.

With respect to this clonotype: A much larger clone is a single base away; this may be a read error. This chain connects TRBV5-5 to TRBJ2-3, with D perhaps matching TRBD2 (5 bases). Trimming took off 8 bases at V and 6 bases at J, with 19 bases between the two ends. The CDR3 has 14 amino acids. Germline CDR1 SGHKS, CDR2 YYEKEE (reference sequence). In DNA form, the CDR3 reads TGTGCCAGACAAAACGTCGGGATCAGTGATACGCAGTATTTT. Its translation: CARQNVGISDTQYF. Together with reference TRBV5-5 and TRBJ2-3, the CDR3 gives the full variable domain: DAGVTQSPTHLIKTRGQQVTLRCSPISGHKSVSWYQQVLGQGPQFIFQYYEKEERGRGNFPDRFSARQFPNYSSELNVNALLLGDSALYLCARQNVGISDTQYFGPGTRLTVL.

Remarks on this clonotype: This clone may be a read error of a much larger clone one base away. The chain has TRBV5-4 and TRBJ2-3; TRBD2 matches 7 bases. Trimming took 5 bases from V and 5 from J; bases not matched to a gene: 8. The CDR3 is 14 amino acids. Per germline, CDR1 SGHNT and CDR2 YYREEE (reference sequence). CDR3 loop: CASRLGGSRDTQYF. The CDR3 nucleotides read TGTGCCAGCAGATTAGGCGGGAGTAGAGATACGCAGTATTTT.

As to this clonotype: The CDR3 carries no conserved terminal phenylalanine or tryptophan, so it likely arises from a read error. V usage is TRBV4-1 and J usage is TRBJ1-2; possibly TRBD1 for D (6 bases). The CDR3 has 15 amino acids. CDR1 MGHRA and CDR2 YSYEKL come from the germline V gene. Between the trimmed V and J ends, which lost 2 bases and 8 bases, there was a span of 18 bases. The CDR3 DNA reads TGCGCCAGCAGCCAAAGGGGGGAAGGGCTTAAGGGCTACACCCTC. Protein product: CASSQRGEGLKGYTL.

The chain carries TRBV24-1 and TRBJ2-5; D might be TRBD1 (5 bases). CDR3 length: 20 amino acids. Trimming pared 5 bases from V and 4 bases from J, leaving 31 bases between. Per germline, CDR1 KGHDR and CDR2 SFDVKD. CDR3 residues: CATSAASFATDRIDRETQYF. The CDR3 coding sequence is TGTGCCACCAGTGCCGCCTCCTTTGCCACCGACAGAATTGATCGAGAGACCCAGTACTTC.

V is TRBV24-1 and J is TRBJ2-2; D might be TRBD2 (8 bases). The ends were cut back, 8 bases at V and 7 bases at J, with 31 bases in the middle. CDR3 size: 19 residues. The germline gives CDR1 KGHDR, CDR2 SFDVKD. Here the CDR3 DNA reads TGTGCCACCAAAACTACAGGGGTGGAGAGGCGGGAGGAGAACGGGGAGCTGTTTTTT. Its protein product is CATKTTGVERREENGELFF.

At least ten counts were recorded for this clonotype. The V call is TRBV7-2, the J call TRBJ1-2; no reliable D call. The CDR3 runs to 13 residues. Germline V gene sequence: CDR1 SGHTA, CDR2 FQGNSA. V lost 1 base and J lost 8, with 11 bases in between. CDR3 sequence: CASSLDPGGGYTF. CDR3 bases: TGTGCCAGCAGCTTAGATCCGGGAGGCGGCTACACCTTC.

This clonotype was found once. A single base separates this from a much larger clone, so it may be a read error. CDR3 amino acids: CASSGNREGTQYF. The CDR3 nucleotides are TGTGCCAGTTCCGGGAACAGGGAAGGGACCCAGTACTTC. The V call is TRBV7-2, the J call TRBJ2-5; D perhaps matches TRBD1 (6 bases). The germline CDR1 and CDR2 sequences are SGHTA and FQGNSA. The ends were cut back, 9 bases at V and 7 bases at J, with 18 bases in the middle. The CDR3 is 13 residues long.

In this sample, this clonotype turned up once. At one of its ends the junction is not consistent with the germline gene, which may arise from a read error. The V call is TRBV10-2, the J call TRBJ1-1; D gene unclear. Germline values: CDR1 WSHSY, CDR2 SAAADI. The CDR3 length is 12 residues. CDR3 residues: CASIRPGSESFF. The CDR3 region has the DNA TGTGCCAGCATCAGGCCCGGCTCTGAATCTTTCTTT.

This clonotype was seen just once. Given a much more abundant clone one base away, this may be a read error. This chain uses TRBV7-9 with TRBJ1-3, with unresolved D. The V gene's germline CDR1 is SEHNR and CDR2 FQNEAQ (reference sequence). The CDR3 sequence is 14 residues long. CDR3 nucleotides: TGTGCCAGCAGCTTTTCTGTCTCTGGAAAAACCATATATTTT. Translated: CASSFSVSGKTIYF.

Of note for this clonotype: The junction does not match germline at one end; this may be a read error. The V gene is TRBV27, the J gene TRBJ2-1; D may be TRBD1 or TRBD2 (5 bases each). Germline CDR1 and CDR2: MNHEY and SMNVEV (reference sequence). The CDR3 spans 12 residues. The CDR3 protein is CASSPGTYEQFF. The CDR3 DNA reads TGTGCTAGCAGTCCCGGGACCTACGAGCAGTTCTTC.

The chain employs TRBV3-1 and TRBJ2-5; 7 nucleotides line up with TRBD2. This CDR3 region has 15 residues. The junction had 4 bases not matched to a gene; V was cut back by 0 bases and J by 3 bases. CDR1 is LGHDT and CDR2 is YNNKEL in the germline V gene (reference sequence). This CDR3 is CASSQESGNEETQYF. CDR3 DNA sequence: TGTGCCAGCAGCCAAGAAAGCGGGAACGAAGAGACCCAGTACTTC.

This clonotype was observed a handful of times. V and J are TRBV18 and TRBJ2-3; D perhaps matches TRBD1 (6 bases). Germline V lookup: CDR1 KGHSH, CDR2 LQKENI. The V end was cut by 3 bases, the J end by 0 bases, with 10 bases between. The CDR3 contains 15 residues. CDR3 in DNA: TGTGCCAGCTCACCTAGACAGGCTAGCACAGATACGCAGTATTTT. Its protein product is CASSPRQASTDTQYF.

The count of this clonotype is one. This sequence may be a read error, since a much larger clone differs from it by one base. This chain joins TRBV12-3 or TRBV12-4 and TRBJ1-5; D is uncertain. V was shortened by 6 bases and J by 6 bases, with 12 bases between the two germline ends. CDR3 length: 13 amino acids. The DNA for the CDR3 is TGTGCCAGCAGCGCCGCTGCCGGTCAGCCCCAGCATTTT. Amino acid sequence: CASSAAAGQPQHF.

This clonotype has a count of ten or more. The chain links TRBV19 to TRBJ1-1; D call uncertain. Deletions cut 3 bases from V and 4 bases from J, with 9 bases between. The germline V gene has CDR1 LNHDA and CDR2 SQIVND (reference sequence). The CDR3 extends over 13 amino acids. Here the CDR3 DNA reads TGTGCCAGTAGTATTCGACCCGGCACTGAAGCTTTCTTT. It yields the protein CASSIRPGTEAFF.

This clonotype occurred many times. The chain is built from TRBV7-9 and TRBJ1-2; TRBD1 aligns across 7 bases. Germline lookup yields CDR1 SEHNR and CDR2 FQNEAQ (reference sequence). The V segment lost 1 base and the J segment 5 bases; nucleotides outside the gene matches: 4. This CDR3 comprises 14 residues. CDR3 in amino acids: CASSLDGTDYGYTF. DNA of the CDR3: TGTGCCAGCAGCTTAGATGGGACAGATTATGGCTACACCTTC.

The J gene is TRBJ1-1, the V gene TRBV15, with D perhaps TRBD1 (5 bases). CDR3 length: 15 amino acids. Germline V gene lookup returns CDR1 LNHNV and CDR2 YYDKDF (reference sequence). V lost 0 bases, J lost 13 bases, and 21 bases lay in between. The CDR3 protein is CATSRDRGANTEVFF. CDR3 sequence (DNA): TGTGCCACCAGCAGAGATAGGGGAGCGAACACTGAGGTTTTCTTT.

With respect to this clonotype: At one end the junction does not follow the germline gene, possibly because of a read error. The V gene is TRBV3-1, the J gene TRBJ1-1, with no clear D. The germline V gene has CDR1 LGHDT and CDR2 YNNKEL (reference sequence). CDR3 size: 13 residues. Here the CDR3 reads CASIQCAGPSAFF. CDR3 nucleotides: TGTGCCAGCATCCAATGCGCCGGGCCTTCCGCTTTCTTT.

This clonotype was seen many times. The genes are TRBV24-1 and TRBJ1-6, with D uncertain. The germline V gene has CDR1 KGHDR and CDR2 SFDVKD. Between the trimmed V and J ends, which lost 12 bases and 8 bases, there was a span of 13 bases. CDR3 length: 12 amino acids. The CDR3 bases are TGTGCCGTCCGGGCATTGCATTCACCCCTCCACTTT. As protein: CAVRALHSPLHF.

This clonotype was seen more than once but under ten times. A much larger clone differs from this one at a single base, so this may be a read error. The chain employs TRBV7-2 and TRBJ1-1; 8 bases are shared with TRBD1. CDR1 and CDR2 from the germline V gene are SGHTA and FQGNSA. The CDR3 length is 17 residues. The CDR3, as DNA: TGTGCCAGCATCTTAGCCCGGACAGGGCGAAGGGGCACTGAAGCTTTCTTT. Its translation is CASILARTGRRGTEAFF.

Notes on this clonotype: At one end, the junction sequence differs from germline, possibly due to a read error. The genes are TRBV5-4 and TRBJ2-3; 8 bases map to TRBD2. The CDR3 covers 15 residues. Germline V gene lookup returns CDR1 SGHNT and CDR2 YYREEE (reference sequence). CDR3 bases: TGTCCCAGCAGCTTGGCCTCAGCGGGAGCAGATACGCAGTATTTT. Its translation is CPSSLASAGADTQYF.